This T cell receptor beta chain was profiled in a study of T-cell reconstitution after alpha-beta-depleted transplantation in children. This clonotype was picked up a small number of times. V lost 10 bases, J lost 4 bases, and 17 bases lay in between. The V gene's germline CDR1 is ENHRY and CDR2 SYGVKD. The length of the CDR3 is 15 residues. Unique molecular identifiers featured in how the TCRbeta library was prepared. TCRdb analysed the PCR reads with MiXCR anew, one entry per CDR3 protein. The table includes hundreds of thousands of distinct CDR3 sequences, about 10% detected once. The sequencing here drew on PBMCs from the stem cell graft donor, taken from the stem cell graft. The chain has TRBV10-3 and TRBJ2-6; tentatively, D is TRBD2 (6 bases). The sequence was obtained from a human donor who donated a stem cell graft to a child with SCID. The CDR3 sequence is CATGTLLSGANVLTF. The CDR3 bases are TGTGCCACCGGGACTCTCCTCTCCGGGGCCAACGTCCTGACTTTC.